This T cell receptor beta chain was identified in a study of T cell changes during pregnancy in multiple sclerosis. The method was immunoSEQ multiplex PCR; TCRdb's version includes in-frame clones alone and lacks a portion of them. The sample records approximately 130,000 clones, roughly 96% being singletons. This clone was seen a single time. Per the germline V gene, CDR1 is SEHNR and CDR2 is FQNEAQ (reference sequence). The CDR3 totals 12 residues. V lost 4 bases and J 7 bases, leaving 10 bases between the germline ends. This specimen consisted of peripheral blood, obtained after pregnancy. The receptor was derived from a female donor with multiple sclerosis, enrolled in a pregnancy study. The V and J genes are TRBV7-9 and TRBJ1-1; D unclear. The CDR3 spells CASSSSGVEAFF. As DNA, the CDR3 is TGTGCCAGCAGCTCATCCGGGGTTGAAGCTTTCTTT.